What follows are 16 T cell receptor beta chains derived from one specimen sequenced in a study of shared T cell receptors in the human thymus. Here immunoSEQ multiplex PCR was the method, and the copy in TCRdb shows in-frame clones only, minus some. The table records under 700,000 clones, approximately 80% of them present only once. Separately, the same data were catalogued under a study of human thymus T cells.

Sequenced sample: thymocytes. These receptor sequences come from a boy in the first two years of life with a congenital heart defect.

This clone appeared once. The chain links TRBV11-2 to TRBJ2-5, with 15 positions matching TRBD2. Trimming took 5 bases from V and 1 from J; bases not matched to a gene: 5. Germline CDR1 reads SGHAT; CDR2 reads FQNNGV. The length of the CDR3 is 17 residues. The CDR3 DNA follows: TGTGCCAGCAGCCCCGGGACTAGCGGGAGGCCCCAAGAGACCCAGTACTTC. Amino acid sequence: CASSPGTSGRPQETQYF. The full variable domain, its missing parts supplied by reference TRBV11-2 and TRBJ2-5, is EAGVAQSPRYKIIEKRQSVAFWCNPISGHATLYWYQQILGQGPKLLIQFQNNGVVDDSQLPKDRFSAERLKGVDSTLKIQPAKLEDSAVYLCASSPGTSGRPQETQYFGPGTRLLVL.

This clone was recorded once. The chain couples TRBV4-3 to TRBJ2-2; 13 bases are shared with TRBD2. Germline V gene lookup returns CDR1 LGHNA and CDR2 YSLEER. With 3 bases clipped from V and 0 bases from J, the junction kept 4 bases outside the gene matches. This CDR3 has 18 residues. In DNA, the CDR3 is TGCGCCAGCAGCCACCCGGGACTAGCGGGACCGAACACCGGGGAGCTGTTTTTT. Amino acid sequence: CASSHPGLAGPNTGELFF.

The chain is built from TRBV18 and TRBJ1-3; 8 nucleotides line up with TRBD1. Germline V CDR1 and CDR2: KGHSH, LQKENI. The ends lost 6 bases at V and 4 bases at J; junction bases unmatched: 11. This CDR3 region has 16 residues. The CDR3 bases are TGTGCCAGCTCCCGCGGACAGGGAAGATACGGAAACACCATATATTTT. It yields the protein CASSRGQGRYGNTIYF.

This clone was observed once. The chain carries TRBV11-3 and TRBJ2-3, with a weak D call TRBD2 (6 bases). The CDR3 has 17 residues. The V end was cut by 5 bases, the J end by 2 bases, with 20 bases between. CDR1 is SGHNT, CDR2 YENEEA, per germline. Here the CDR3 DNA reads TGTGCCAGCAGCGCAGGCGGGCGGGACCGATTCACAGATACGCAGTATTTT. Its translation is CASSAGGRDRFTDTQYF. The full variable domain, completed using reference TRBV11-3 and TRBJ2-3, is EAGVVQSPRYKIIEKKQPVAFWCNPISGHNTLYWYLQNLGQGPELLIRYENEEAVDDSQLPKDRFSAERLKGVDSTLKIQPAELGDSAVYLCASSAGGRDRFTDTQYFGPGTRLTVL.

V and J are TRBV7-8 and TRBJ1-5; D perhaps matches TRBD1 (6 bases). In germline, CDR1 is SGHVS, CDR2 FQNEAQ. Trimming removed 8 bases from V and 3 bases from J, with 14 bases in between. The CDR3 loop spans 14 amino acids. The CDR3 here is CASGRGGDNQPQHF. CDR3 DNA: TGTGCCAGCGGGAGGGGGGGGGACAATCAGCCCCAGCATTTT.

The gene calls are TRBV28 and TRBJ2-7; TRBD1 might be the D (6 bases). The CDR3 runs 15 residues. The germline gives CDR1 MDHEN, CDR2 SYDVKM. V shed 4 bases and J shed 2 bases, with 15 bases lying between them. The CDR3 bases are TGTGCCAGCAGTTCCCGGACAGCCAAACCCTACGAGCAGTACTTC. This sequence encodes CASSSRTAKPYEQYF. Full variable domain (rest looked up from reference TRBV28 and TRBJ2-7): DVKVTQSSRYLVKRTGEKVFLECVQDMDHENMFWYRQDPGLGLRLIYFSYDVKMKEKGDIPEGYSVSREKKERFSLILESASTNQTSMYLCASSSRTAKPYEQYFGPGTRLTVT.

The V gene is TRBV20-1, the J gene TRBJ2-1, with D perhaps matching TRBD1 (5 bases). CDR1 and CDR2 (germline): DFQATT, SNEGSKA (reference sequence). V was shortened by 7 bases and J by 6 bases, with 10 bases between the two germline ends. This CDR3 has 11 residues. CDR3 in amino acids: CSVQGSNEQFF. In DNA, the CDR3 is TGCAGTGTTCAGGGTAGCAATGAGCAGTTCTTC.

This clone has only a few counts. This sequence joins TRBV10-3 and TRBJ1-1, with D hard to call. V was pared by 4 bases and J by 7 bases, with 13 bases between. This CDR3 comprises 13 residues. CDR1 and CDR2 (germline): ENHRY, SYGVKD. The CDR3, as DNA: TGTGCCATCAGTGCCCGGGTTTGGTTTGAAGCTTTCTTT. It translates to CAISARVWFEAFF.

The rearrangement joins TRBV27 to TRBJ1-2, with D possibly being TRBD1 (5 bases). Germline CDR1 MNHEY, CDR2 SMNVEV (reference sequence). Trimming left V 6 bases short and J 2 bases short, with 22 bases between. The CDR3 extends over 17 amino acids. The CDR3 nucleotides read TGTGCCAGCAGGGCGGGGGACGAGGCGCACGCGAACTATGGCTACACCTTC. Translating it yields CASRAGDEAHANYGYTF.

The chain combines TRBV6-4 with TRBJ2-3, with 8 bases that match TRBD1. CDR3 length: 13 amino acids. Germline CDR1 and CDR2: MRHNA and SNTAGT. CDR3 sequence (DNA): TGTGCAAGAAGACAGGGGAAAGCAGATACGCAGTATTTT. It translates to CARRQGKADTQYF.

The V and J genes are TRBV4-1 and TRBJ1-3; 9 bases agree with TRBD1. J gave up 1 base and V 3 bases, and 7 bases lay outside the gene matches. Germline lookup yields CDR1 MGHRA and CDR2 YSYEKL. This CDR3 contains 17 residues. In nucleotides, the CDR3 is TGCGCCAGCAGCCATAACCCACAGGGGGCATCTGGAAACACCATATATTTT. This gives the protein CASSHNPQGASGNTIYF.

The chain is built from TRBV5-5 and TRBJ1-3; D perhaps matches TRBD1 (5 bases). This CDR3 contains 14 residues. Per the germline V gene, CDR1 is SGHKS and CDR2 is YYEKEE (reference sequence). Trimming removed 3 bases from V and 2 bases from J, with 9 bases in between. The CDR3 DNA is TGTGCCAGCAGCTCGGGGGGAACTGGAAACACCATATATTTT. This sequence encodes CASSSGGTGNTIYF.

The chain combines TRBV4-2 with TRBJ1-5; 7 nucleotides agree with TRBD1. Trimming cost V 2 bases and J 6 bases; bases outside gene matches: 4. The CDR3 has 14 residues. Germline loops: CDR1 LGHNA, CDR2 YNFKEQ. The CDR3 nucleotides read TGTGCCAGCAGCCAATCTGGACAGGCTCAGCCCCAGCATTTT. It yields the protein CASSQSGQAQPQHF.

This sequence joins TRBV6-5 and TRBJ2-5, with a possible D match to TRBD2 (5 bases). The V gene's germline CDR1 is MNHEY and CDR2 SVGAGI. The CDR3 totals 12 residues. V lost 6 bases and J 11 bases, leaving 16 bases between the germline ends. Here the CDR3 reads CASSPVTGKQYF. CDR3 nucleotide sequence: TGTGCCAGCAGCCCGGTCACGGGAAAGCAGTACTTC.

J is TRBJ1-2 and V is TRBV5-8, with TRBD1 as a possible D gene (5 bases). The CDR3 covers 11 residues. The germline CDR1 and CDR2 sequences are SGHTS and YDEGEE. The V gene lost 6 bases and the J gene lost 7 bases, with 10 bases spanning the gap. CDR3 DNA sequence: TGTGCCAGCACCCAGGGTGTTGGCTACACCTTC. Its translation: CASTQGVGYTF. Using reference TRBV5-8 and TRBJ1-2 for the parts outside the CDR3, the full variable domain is EAGVTQSPTHLIKTRGQQATLRCSPISGHTSVYWYQQALGLGLQFLLWYDEGEERNRGNFPPRFSGRQFPNYSSELNVNALELEDSALYLCASTQGVGYTFGSGTRLTVV.

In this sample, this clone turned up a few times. The CDR3 coding sequence is TGTGCCAGCAGCTTAACATTCAGGCCAGACACTGAAGCTTTCTTT. Translation: CASSLTFRPDTEAFF. V and J are TRBV7-6 and TRBJ1-1, with D hard to call. CDR3 length equals 15 residues. The germline CDR1 and CDR2 sequences are SGHVS and FNYEAQ. Trimming removed 2 bases from V and 3 bases from J, with 13 bases in between.